These 30 T cell receptor beta chains originate from one sample sequenced in a study of blood T cells in healthy people across ages (dated by TCRdb to between 2014 and 2017). Libraries came from 5' RACE. Sequencing used an Illumina HiSeq 2500. A second roughly 7 to 12 cycle PCR used a sample-barcoded 5' primer and a J-beta primer mix. TCRdb reprocessed the public reads (quality trimming at Q25 with fastp, clone calling with MiXCR) and kept in-frame beta chains. Each entry is one CDR3 protein sequence, shown with its most common DNA and genes. The sample records about 830,000 distinct CDR3 sequences, around 62% of which are singletons. 25% to 35% of the sample lies in the top ten. The sequenced sample was blood. The origin of the receptors is a man younger than 40 in good health.

V gene TRBV5-1 combines with J gene TRBJ2-7; 9 nucleotides align to TRBD1. CDR3 size: 15 residues. Germline trimming cut 1 base from V and 5 bases from J; bases unmatched to any gene: 7. Germline CDR1 SGHRS, CDR2 YFSETQ. This chain's CDR3 is CASSLQGTGRDEQYF. CDR3 bases: TGCGCCAGCAGCTTGCAGGGGACAGGGCGCGACGAGCAGTACTTC.

The chain has TRBV10-3 and TRBJ2-4, with 16 nucleotides matching TRBD2. Trimming cost V 10 bases and J 1 base; bases outside gene matches: 4. The CDR3 length is 16 residues. The germline gives CDR1 ENHRY, CDR2 SYGVKD. CDR3 coding DNA: TGTGCCAGCGGGACTAGCGGGGGGGCGGCCAAAAACATTCAGTACTTC. It encodes CASGTSGGAAKNIQYF.

The rearrangement links TRBV20-1 to TRBJ2-7, with D possibly being TRBD2 (6 bases). V lost 1 base and J lost 0, with 13 bases in between. The CDR3 runs to 15 residues. Germline V gene sequence: CDR1 DFQATT, CDR2 SNEGSKA (reference sequence). In DNA, the CDR3 is TGCAGTGCTAGAGGTTGGGACGGGAGCTCCTACGAGCAGTACTTC. Amino acid sequence: CSARGWDGSSYEQYF.

This rearrangement joins TRBV9 to TRBJ1-1; D is unclear. The CDR3 has 15 amino acids. Per germline, CDR1 SGDLS and CDR2 YYNGEE. Trimming removed 4 bases from V and 1 base from J, with 14 bases in between. The CDR3 sequence: CASSPTDGRNTEAFF. The CDR3 nucleotides read TGTGCCAGCAGCCCCACCGACGGGAGGAACACTGAAGCTTTCTTT.

The rearrangement uses TRBV9 and TRBJ2-5; perhaps D is TRBD1 or TRBD2 (5 bases each). The length of the CDR3 is 13 residues. V lost 0 bases, J lost 11 bases, and 14 bases lay in between. Germline V gene sequence: CDR1 SGDLS, CDR2 YYNGEE. The CDR3 coding sequence is TGTGCCAGCAGCGTAGTCGAGGGGCGTGAGCAGTACTTC. It codes for CASSVVEGREQYF.

The chain carries TRBV6-6 and TRBJ1-4; possible D gene TRBD1, 5 bases. The CDR3 has 15 amino acids. Germline lookup yields CDR1 MNHNY and CDR2 SVGAGI (reference sequence). V lost 5 bases to trimming and J lost 5 bases, with 15 bases between them. The CDR3 coding sequence is TGTGCCAGCAGTGACCCCGGGACGGAGAATGAAAAACTGTTTTTT. Its translation: CASSDPGTENEKLFF.

Note on this clonotype: At one boundary the junction diverges from the germline segment, which might be a read error. V and J are TRBV12-3 or TRBV12-4 and TRBJ2-3; no clear D. CDR3 length: 12 residues. In DNA, the CDR3 is TGTGCCAGCCGCCGGGTCTCAGATACACAGTATTTT. Translated: CASRRVSDTQYF.

This chain joins TRBV7-2 and TRBJ2-3; possible D gene TRBD1, 6 bases. Germline assignment: CDR1 SGHTA and CDR2 FQGNSA. CDR3 length: 14 amino acids. The V end lost 11 bases, the J end lost 2 bases, and 17 bases lay between the germline ends. CDR3 coding DNA: TGTGCCCACAGGGCAGAGGAATACACAGATACGCAGTATTTT. Translated: CAHRAEEYTDTQYF. The variable domain in full, completed from reference TRBV7-2 and TRBJ2-3, reads GAGVSQSPSNKVTEKGKDVELRCDPISGHTALYWYRQSLGQGLEFLIYFQGNSAPDKSGLPSDRFSAERTGGSVSTLTIQRTQQEDSAVYLCAHRAEEYTDTQYFGPGTRLTVL.

V usage is TRBV10-3 and J usage is TRBJ2-5; 8 nucleotides agree with TRBD2. CDR3 length: 14 amino acids. Trimming cost V 3 bases and J 5 bases; bases outside gene matches: 5. In germline, CDR1 is ENHRY, CDR2 SYGVKD. CDR3 sequence: CAISDGSGVETQYF. CDR3 sequence (DNA): TGTGCCATCAGTGATGGTAGCGGGGTGGAGACCCAGTACTTC.

This clonotype appeared a few times. The genes are TRBV12-3 or TRBV12-4 and TRBJ1-1; possible D gene TRBD1, 5 bases. V lost 5 bases and J 0 bases, leaving 10 bases between the germline ends. The CDR3 runs to 14 residues. The DNA of the CDR3 is TGTGCCAGCAGTCTACAGGCTATGAACACTGAAGCTTTCTTT. It codes for CASSLQAMNTEAFF.

The rearrangement links TRBV6-1 to TRBJ2-7; 7 nucleotides line up with TRBD1. The CDR3 covers 14 residues. V lost 7 bases to trimming and J lost 3 bases; unmatched junction nucleotides: 9. Germline CDR1 reads MNHNS; CDR2 reads SASEGT. The CDR3 sequence: CASNTRDRYYEQYF. DNA of the CDR3: TGTGCCAGCAATACCCGGGACAGATACTACGAGCAGTACTTC.

This clonotype has a handful of counts. The chain carries TRBV6-5 and TRBJ2-1; D call uncertain. The end of the DNA is better explained by TRBJ2-7, so the J call may be wrong. The CDR3 loop spans 12 amino acids. CDR1 is MNHEY and CDR2 is SVGAGI in the germline V gene. CDR3 DNA: TGTGCCAGCAGTTACGGGTACAATGAGCAGTACTTC. This gives the protein CASSYGYNEQYF.

A few counts support this clonotype. The chain carries TRBV7-2 and TRBJ2-1; tentatively, D is TRBD2 (7 bases). The germline V and J ends were trimmed by 4 bases and 7 bases, with 20 bases remaining between them. The CDR3 covers 16 residues. CDR1 SGHTA and CDR2 FQGNSA come from the germline V gene. CDR3 residues: CASSSRRGGPGNEQFF. In nucleotides, the CDR3 is TGTGCCAGCAGCTCCCGTAGGGGGGGGCCGGGAAATGAGCAGTTCTTC.

A few counts support this clonotype. The DNA of the CDR3 is TGTGCCAGCAGTGTCCTTAGCAGCGGCTCCTACAATGAGCAGTTCTTC. Protein product: CASSVLSSGSYNEQFF. This chain uses TRBV27 with TRBJ2-1, with D perhaps TRBD2 (5 bases). The germline V gene has CDR1 MNHEY and CDR2 SMNVEV (reference sequence). Trimming shortened V by 5 bases and J by 0 bases, and 14 bases separated the two germline ends. The CDR3 loop spans 16 amino acids.

V and J are TRBV4-3 and TRBJ1-1; D unclear. Trimming left V 4 bases short and J 6 bases short, with 12 bases between. The germline CDR1 and CDR2 sequences are LGHNA and YSLEER. The CDR3 consists of 13 residues. For the CDR3, the DNA is TGCGCCAGCAGCCGAGGACTCAAGCCTGAAGCTTTCTTT. Translating it yields CASSRGLKPEAFF.

The CDR3 protein is CASSLGGQDGYNEQFF. DNA for the CDR3: TGCGCCAGCAGCCTCGGAGGACAGGACGGTTACAATGAGCAGTTCTTC. The chain employs TRBV4-1 and TRBJ2-1; 7 bases line up with TRBD1. The CDR3 length is 16 residues. J lost 4 bases, V lost 4 bases, and 10 bases had no gene match. Germline CDR1 reads MGHRA; CDR2 reads YSYEKL.

The chain employs TRBV3-1 and TRBJ2-2; 11 bases are shared with TRBD2. The junction had 4 bases not matched to a gene; V was cut back by 3 bases and J by 4 bases. This CDR3 spans 16 amino acids. Germline assignment: CDR1 LGHDT and CDR2 YNNKEL (reference sequence). The CDR3 DNA sequence: TGTGCCAGCAGCCACAGTAGCGGGGGGGGCACCGGGGAGCTGTTTTTT. It codes for CASSHSSGGGTGELFF.

The genes are TRBV15 and TRBJ2-7; D gene unclear. CDR1 is LNHNV and CDR2 is YYDKDF in the germline V gene (reference sequence). V lost 2 bases to trimming and J lost 6 bases, with 11 bases between them. The CDR3 has 13 amino acids. The CDR3 loop reads CATSRLRKGEQYF. CDR3 sequence (DNA): TGTGCCACCAGCAGACTCCGAAAAGGCGAGCAGTACTTC.

The CDR3 DNA reads TGTGCCAGCAGTTCGACCTCCCAGGGGGCCGGAACCGGGGAGCTGTTTTTT. Protein sequence: CASSSTSQGAGTGELFF. V gene TRBV28 combines with J gene TRBJ2-2; 8 nucleotides agree with TRBD1. Looked up from germline, CDR1 is MDHEN and CDR2 is SYDVKM. Germline trimming cut 4 bases from V and 5 bases from J; bases unmatched to any gene: 12. The CDR3 runs 17 residues.

A remark on this clonotype: The junction does not match germline at one end; this may be a read error. The V and J genes are TRBV5-5 and TRBJ2-3; 9 bases line up with TRBD2. The CDR3 covers 16 residues. Per the germline V gene, CDR1 is SGHKS and CDR2 is YYEKEE (reference sequence). The CDR3 sequence: CACSSDGSGGIDTQYF. CDR3 DNA: TGTGCCTGCAGCAGTGATGGTAGCGGGGGAATAGATACGCAGTATTTT. Full variable domain (missing parts from reference TRBV5-5 and TRBJ2-3): DAGVTQSPTHLIKTRGQQVTLRCSPISGHKSVSWYQQVLGQGPQFIFQYYEKEERGRGNFPDRFSARQFPNYSSELNVNALLLGDSALYLCACSSDGSGGIDTQYFGPGTRLTVL.

The chain joins TRBV4-1 to TRBJ2-7, with 8 bases fitting TRBD2. J gave up 5 bases and V 4 bases, and 13 bases lay outside the gene matches. The CDR3 consists of 16 residues. From germline, CDR1 is MGHRA and CDR2 YSYEKL. The CDR3 DNA reads as TGCGCCAGCAGCCCAAACCCTAGCGGGCAGGCGGACGAGCAGTACTTC. Protein sequence: CASSPNPSGQADEQYF.

This chain connects TRBV28 to TRBJ2-3; 9 bases are shared with TRBD2. The CDR3 contains 15 residues. Germline trimming cut 6 bases from V and 1 base from J; bases unmatched to any gene: 5. Germline lookup yields CDR1 MDHEN and CDR2 SYDVKM. CDR3 region: CASSNPSGGTDTQYF. For the CDR3, the DNA is TGTGCCAGCAGCAACCCTAGCGGGGGCACAGATACGCAGTATTTT.

The J gene is TRBJ2-1, the V gene TRBV7-8; D is unresolved. The length of the CDR3 is 12 residues. Germline CDR1 SGHVS, CDR2 FQNEAQ. Trimming took 3 bases from V and 8 from J, leaving 8 bases between them. The CDR3 coding sequence is TGTGCCAGCAGCTTGGATCCCCATGAGCAGTTCTTC. Its translation is CASSLDPHEQFF.

With regard to this clonotype: Mismatch with germline at one junction end may stem from a read error. The genes are TRBV5-1 and TRBJ2-1, with 7 bases aligning to TRBD1. This CDR3 spans 13 amino acids. Germline V gives CDR1 SGHRS, CDR2 YFSETQ. The CDR3, as DNA: TGCGCCGGCAGAGGGGACAGACCAAATGAGCAGTTCTTC. It specifies CAGRGDRPNEQFF.

V and J are TRBV27 and TRBJ2-3; possibly TRBD1 for D (5 bases). Germline loops: CDR1 MNHEY, CDR2 SMNVEV (reference sequence). The CDR3 runs to 16 residues. Between the trimmed V and J ends, which lost 2 bases and 5 bases, there was a span of 17 bases. CDR3 region: CASSLRSGAQIDTQYF. The CDR3 region has the DNA TGTGCCAGCAGTTTAAGGAGTGGGGCCCAAATAGATACGCAGTATTTT.

This chain uses TRBV9 with TRBJ2-1; D perhaps matches TRBD1 (8 bases). The germline V gene encodes CDR1 SGDLS and CDR2 YYNGEE. The germline V and J ends were trimmed by 4 bases and 8 bases, with 16 bases remaining between them. This CDR3 is 14 amino acids long. The CDR3 coding sequence is TGTGCCAGCAGCTCTCACAGGGGGGGCGATGAGCAGTTCTTC. It translates to CASSSHRGGDEQFF. The variable domain in full, with the rest retrieved from reference TRBV9 and TRBJ2-1, is DSGVTQTPKHLITATGQRVTLRCSPRSGDLSVYWYQQSLDQGLQFLIQYYNGEERAKGNILERFSAQQFPDLHSELNLSSLELGDSALYFCASSSHRGGDEQFFGPGTRLTVL.

The J gene is TRBJ2-1, the V gene TRBV6-5; D gene unclear. Trimming left V 6 bases short and J 10 bases short, with 13 bases between. CDR1 is MNHEY, CDR2 SVGAGI, per germline. The length of the CDR3 is 12 residues. This chain's CDR3 is CASSRAASEQFF. CDR3 DNA sequence: TGTGCCAGCAGCCGTGCCGCTTCGGAGCAGTTCTTC.

The V gene is TRBV29-1, the J gene TRBJ2-5; 7 positions match TRBD2. CDR1 and CDR2 from the germline V gene are SQVTM and ANQGSEA. The trim removed 1 base at V and 1 base at J, leaving 3 bases unmatched. This CDR3 contains 14 residues. CDR3 bases: TGCAGCGTTGAAGCGGGGGGTTTCCAAGAGACCCAGTACTTC. Protein sequence: CSVEAGGFQETQYF.

This clonotype was recorded a few times. The V call is TRBV29-1, the J call TRBJ1-2; TRBD1 matches 10 bases. The ends lost 5 bases at V and 3 bases at J; junction bases unmatched: 6. Germline V lookup: CDR1 SQVTM, CDR2 ANQGSEA. The CDR3 consists of 14 residues. This CDR3 reads CSVNRDRGHYGYTF. The CDR3 coding sequence is TGCAGCGTTAACCGGGACAGGGGACACTATGGCTACACCTTC.

The gene calls are TRBV10-3 and TRBJ1-5; D gene uncertain. The germline V and J ends were trimmed by 0 bases and 0 bases, with 15 bases remaining between them. This CDR3 has 18 residues. CDR1 ENHRY and CDR2 SYGVKD come from the germline V gene. In DNA form, the CDR3 reads TGTGCCATCAGTGAGTCGGAGCGGAACAGTTATAGCAATCAGCCCCAGCATTTT. Residues: CAISESERNSYSNQPQHF.